The 27 T cell receptor beta chains in this list originate from one sample, sequenced in a study of response to subunit inactivated influenza vaccine. TCRdb processed the RT-PCR reads anew with MiXCR; each CDR3 protein has one entry. The data show a few hundred thousand distinct CDR3 sequences, approximately 11% seen once. The sample was also linked to a second study, of T cells expressing NK-cell markers. That paper adds: cDNA encoding TCR beta was synthesized via 5'RACE template switching incorporating UMIs.

The sample consisted of PBMCs from blood, taken on the day of vaccination. These receptor sequences come from a man aged 45 to 65 who received an inactivated influenza vaccine.

This clonotype came up a few times. The chain links TRBV14 to TRBJ2-7; 10 nucleotides agree with TRBD2. The germline CDR1 and CDR2 sequences are SGHDN and FVKESK. The CDR3 runs to 19 residues. The ends lost 0 bases at V and 2 bases at J; junction bases unmatched: 13. CDR3 DNA sequence: TGTGCCAGCAGCCAAGAAGAGTACGCTAGCGGGAGAAGTCCCTACGAGCAGTACTTC. Its protein product is CASSQEEYASGRSPYEQYF. The whole variable domain, filled in from reference TRBV14 and TRBJ2-7, reads EAGVTQFPSHSVIEKGQTVTLRCDPISGHDNLYWYRRVMGKEIKFLLHFVKESKQDESGMPNNRFLAERTGGTYSTLKVQPAELEDSGVYFCASSQEEYASGRSPYEQYFGPGTRLTVT.

The rearrangement uses TRBV10-3 and TRBJ1-2, with a weak D call TRBD1 (6 bases). CDR1 is ENHRY and CDR2 is SYGVKD in the germline V gene. The CDR3 is 13 amino acids. The V gene lost 11 bases and the J gene lost 2 bases, with 15 bases spanning the gap. CDR3: CALSSGANYGYTF. The CDR3 nucleotides read TGTGCCTTATCATCGGGGGCGAACTATGGCTACACCTTC.

The chain couples TRBV5-1 to TRBJ2-3; either TRBD1 or TRBD2 may fit D (5 bases each). V was shortened by 6 bases and J by 2 bases, with 16 bases between the two germline ends. Germline loops: CDR1 SGHRS, CDR2 YFSETQ. CDR3 length: 15 amino acids. This chain's CDR3 is CASKEVGRDTDTQYF. CDR3 nucleotides: TGCGCCAGCAAGGAGGTGGGACGGGACACAGATACGCAGTATTTT.

This clonotype showed up many times. CDR3 sequence (DNA): TGCAGTGCCCACTGGGCTCAGCCCCAGCATTTT. It translates to CSAHWAQPQHF. J is TRBJ1-5 and V is TRBV20-1; D uncertain. V lost 6 bases and J 6 bases, leaving 9 bases between the germline ends. Per germline, CDR1 DFQATT and CDR2 SNEGSKA (reference sequence). This CDR3 has 11 amino acids.

The sample holds one count of this clonotype. The chain joins TRBV2 to TRBJ2-6; tentatively, D is TRBD1 (6 bases). Germline lookup yields CDR1 SNHLY and CDR2 FYNNEI. This CDR3 is built from 13 residues. V shed 6 bases and J shed 5 bases, with 8 bases lying between them. CDR3 amino acids: CASRGDRANVLTF. The DNA for the CDR3 is TGTGCCAGCAGGGGGGACAGGGCCAACGTCCTGACTTTC.

The CDR3 loop reads CASSSSSGQGAPGELFF. Written as DNA, the CDR3 is TGCGCCAGCAGCTCTTCCTCGGGACAGGGGGCCCCCGGGGAGCTGTTTTTT. The chain uses TRBV5-1 and TRBJ2-2; 12 bases line up with TRBD1. Germline CDR1 reads SGHRS; CDR2 reads YFSETQ. Losses at the gene ends were 3 bases for V and 6 bases for J; bases not matched to a gene: 9. The CDR3 has 17 residues.

This clonotype was seen repeatedly, ten times or more. The J gene is TRBJ2-1, the V gene TRBV20-1; TRBD2 matches at 12 bases. This CDR3 is 17 amino acids long. Trimming cost V 0 bases and J 7 bases; bases outside gene matches: 10. Germline CDR1 reads DFQATT; CDR2 reads SNEGSKA (reference sequence). DNA for the CDR3: TGCAGTGCTAGAGATTTGCTAGCGGGGGGGCCAGAGAATGAGCAGTTCTTC. This sequence encodes CSARDLLAGGPENEQFF.

This clonotype was counted between two and nine times. The V gene is TRBV7-2, the J gene TRBJ1-2; possible D gene TRBD1, 5 bases. V lost 11 bases and J 3 bases, leaving 16 bases between the germline ends. The CDR3 loop spans 13 amino acids. Per the germline V gene, CDR1 is SGHTA and CDR2 is FQGNSA. The CDR3 DNA follows: TGTGCCTCTGGCCTGCAGGGCCACTATGGCTACACCTTC. Translating gives CASGLQGHYGYTF.

V gene TRBV29-1 combines with J gene TRBJ2-2; D gene uncertain. The V and J ends lost 3 bases and 0 bases respectively, with 5 bases between them. The CDR3 has 13 residues. Germline loops: CDR1 SQVTM, CDR2 ANQGSEA. DNA of the CDR3: TGCAGCGTTGATCTAGCGAACACCGGGGAGCTGTTTTTT. This translates into CSVDLANTGELFF.

This sequence joins TRBV6-5 and TRBJ2-1; D remains unclear. The length of the CDR3 is 13 residues. Trimming shortened V by 0 bases and J by 10 bases, and 10 bases separated the two germline ends. Germline V CDR1 and CDR2: MNHEY, SVGAGI. CDR3 in DNA: TGTGCCAGCAGTTACTCTCGGGCGGAGGAGCAGTTCTTC. Translation gives CASSYSRAEEQFF.

The V and J genes are TRBV6-2 or TRBV6-3 and TRBJ1-2, with a tentative D call TRBD1 (5 bases). The CDR3 sequence is 15 residues long. Trimming cost V 8 bases and J 2 bases, with 18 bases left between them. Germline lookup yields CDR1 MNHEY and CDR2 SVGEGT. CDR3 DNA sequence: TGTGCCAGCCGGACCCCCGGGGGAGACAACTATGGCTACACCTTC. Translated, it gives CASRTPGGDNYGYTF.

In its sample, this clonotype was seen a few times. The junction and the germline gene differ at one end; a read error may be behind it. The gene calls are TRBV20-1 and TRBJ2-7, with a weak D call TRBD2 (7 bases). The CDR3 runs to 14 residues. CDR1 is DFQATT, CDR2 SNEGSKA, per germline (reference sequence). CDR3 nucleotides: TGCAGTGCTAGGGGACAACCTCTAGCGGAGGGGAGACACTTC. Encoded protein: CSARGQPLAEGRHF.

This clonotype turned up a few times. The rearrangement uses TRBV6-1 and TRBJ2-1; 7 positions agree with TRBD1. Germline V gene lookup returns CDR1 MNHNS and CDR2 SASEGT. Unmatched junction bases numbered 3, after V lost 6 bases and J lost 7 bases. The CDR3 is made up of 12 amino acids. The CDR3 nucleotides read TGTGCCAGCAGGAGGGACAGAAATGAGCAGTTCTTC. Protein product: CASRRDRNEQFF.

This CDR3 reads CASSLERMRTGELFF. CDR3 DNA: TGTGCCAGCAGCTTAGAACGGATGCGAACCGGGGAGCTGTTTTTT. The gene calls are TRBV7-2 and TRBJ2-2; D is undetermined. This CDR3 is built from 15 residues. V was pared by 1 base and J by 5 bases, with 11 bases between. Per the germline V gene, CDR1 is SGHTA and CDR2 is FQGNSA.

The rearrangement joins TRBV11-2 to TRBJ2-2, with D perhaps matching TRBD2 (6 bases). Trimming shortened V by 1 base and J by 8 bases, and 20 bases separated the two germline ends. The CDR3 length is 17 residues. In germline, CDR1 is SGHAT, CDR2 FQNNGV. The chain's CDR3 is CASSLVPAAGGFGELFF. The CDR3 nucleotides read TGTGCCAGCAGCTTAGTTCCCGCGGCAGGAGGGTTTGGGGAGCTGTTTTTT.

The chain carries TRBV7-2 and TRBJ2-7; D not resolved. The V end was cut by 7 bases, the J end by 0 bases, with 13 bases between. The germline V gene encodes CDR1 SGHTA and CDR2 FQGNSA. The CDR3 covers 14 residues. The CDR3 DNA reads TGTGCCAGCAACTCTCTCGATAGCTCCTACGAGCAGTACTTC. Its protein product is CASNSLDSSYEQYF.

This chain links TRBV29-1 with TRBJ2-2; 8 bases are a match to TRBD2. This CDR3 has 14 amino acids. The germline V gene has CDR1 SQVTM and CDR2 ANQGSEA. With 5 bases clipped from V and 5 bases from J, the junction kept 7 bases outside the gene matches. CDR3 residues: CSVPSASGTGELFF. The CDR3 DNA sequence: TGCAGCGTTCCTTCGGCTAGCGGGACCGGGGAGCTGTTTTTT.

The chain is built from TRBV2 and TRBJ1-5, with no clear D. Trimming cost V 8 bases and J 5 bases, with 13 bases left between them. The CDR3 has 13 amino acids. Germline loops: CDR1 SNHLY, CDR2 FYNNEI. In nucleotides, the CDR3 is TGTGCCAGCGGGTCCATAATGGATCAGCCCCAGCATTTT. Protein sequence: CASGSIMDQPQHF.

This chain joins TRBV28 and TRBJ2-7, with D unresolved. The germline V and J ends were trimmed by 5 bases and 5 bases, with 19 bases remaining between them. CDR1 is MDHEN, CDR2 SYDVKM, per germline. The CDR3 sequence is 15 residues long. CDR3 residues: CASSTPLSGFDEQYF. CDR3 sequence (DNA): TGTGCCAGCAGTACGCCGCTATCCGGCTTCGACGAGCAGTACTTC.

This clonotype was seen a few times. The J gene is TRBJ2-1, the V gene TRBV5-1; no clear D gene. The CDR3 is made up of 15 amino acids. Germline loops: CDR1 SGHRS, CDR2 YFSETQ. Trimming left V 0 bases short and J 8 bases short, with 15 bases between. The CDR3: CASSLALGSLHEQFF. CDR3 sequence (DNA): TGCGCCAGCAGCTTGGCACTGGGTAGCCTCCATGAGCAGTTCTTC.

Only a few counts were recorded for this clonotype. The rearrangement links TRBV7-2 to TRBJ2-5; 12 positions agree with TRBD2. The CDR3 runs to 15 residues. Losses at the gene ends were 5 bases for V and 4 bases for J; bases not matched to a gene: 5. CDR1 is SGHTA, CDR2 FQGNSA, per germline. This CDR3 is CASSKTSGGGETQYF. The CDR3 nucleotides read TGTGCCAGCAGCAAGACTAGCGGGGGAGGAGAGACCCAGTACTTC.

A few counts support this clonotype. The chain is built from TRBV29-1 and TRBJ2-7, with D perhaps matching TRBD1 (6 bases). The germline gives CDR1 SQVTM, CDR2 ANQGSEA. CDR3 length equals 12 residues. Here the CDR3 reads CSVGQGTYEQYF. CDR3 bases: TGCAGTGTGGGCCAGGGGACCTACGAGCAGTACTTC.

This chain connects TRBV12-3 or TRBV12-4 to TRBJ2-4, with TRBD1 identical over 10 bases. The CDR3 has 15 amino acids. J gave up 8 bases and V 6 bases, and 10 bases lay outside the gene matches. The DNA of the CDR3 is TGTGCCAGCAGACTAAGCCGGGACAGGGGATACATTCAGTACTTC. It codes for CASRLSRDRGYIQYF.

This clonotype showed up just a few times. The chain recombines TRBV20-1 with TRBJ1-1, with D possibly matching TRBD1 (6 bases). CDR1 is DFQATT, CDR2 SNEGSKA, per germline (reference sequence). The CDR3 contains 13 residues. V dropped 0 bases and J dropped 6 bases, with 11 bases sitting between them. The CDR3 DNA reads TGCAGTGCTAGAGATGGGGACAAAGCTGAAGCTTTCTTT. Its translation: CSARDGDKAEAFF.

This clonotype was observed a handful of times. The rearrangement links TRBV29-1 to TRBJ2-1; D not certain. CDR3 length: 12 residues. Germline-derived CDR1 and CDR2 are SQVTM and ANQGSEA. V was shortened by 3 bases and J by 8 bases, with 11 bases between the two germline ends. CDR3 nucleotide sequence: TGCAGCGTTGATTTCAGGCGCGATGAGCAGTTCTTC. Protein: CSVDFRRDEQFF.

Only a few counts were recorded for this clonotype. The chain has TRBV20-1 and TRBJ2-1, with D possibly being TRBD1 or TRBD2 (5 bases each). The CDR3 extends over 13 amino acids. Germline CDR1 is DFQATT and CDR2 is SNEGSKA (reference sequence). V was pared by 6 bases and J by 8 bases, with 17 bases between. CDR3 sequence reads: CSAAEGKGDEQFF. The CDR3 DNA reads as TGCAGTGCCGCCGAGGGGAAGGGCGATGAGCAGTTCTTC.

There are a few counts of this clonotype. This chain uses TRBV20-1 with TRBJ1-5; TRBD1 might be the D (5 bases). The CDR3 length is 14 residues. Trimming pared 2 bases from V and 7 bases from J, leaving 15 bases between. Germline values: CDR1 DFQATT, CDR2 SNEGSKA (reference sequence). The CDR3 DNA reads as TGCAGTGCTAGACCCTCGGGGGGGAAGCAGCCCCAGCATTTT. The encoded protein is CSARPSGGKQPQHF.